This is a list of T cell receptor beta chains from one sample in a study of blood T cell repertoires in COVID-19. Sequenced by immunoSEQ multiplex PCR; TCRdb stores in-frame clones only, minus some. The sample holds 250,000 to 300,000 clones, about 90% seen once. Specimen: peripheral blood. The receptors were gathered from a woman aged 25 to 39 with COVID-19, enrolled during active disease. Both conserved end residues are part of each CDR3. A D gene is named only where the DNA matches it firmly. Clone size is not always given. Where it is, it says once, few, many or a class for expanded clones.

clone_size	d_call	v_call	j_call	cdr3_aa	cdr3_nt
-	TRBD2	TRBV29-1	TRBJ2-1	CSVEGLAGTYNEQFF	TGCAGCGTTGAGGGACTAGCGGGGACCTACAATGAGCAGTTCTTC
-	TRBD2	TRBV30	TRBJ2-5	CAWSVRGGVVSETQYF	TGTGCCTGGAGTGTACGGGGAGGGGTTGTGTCCGAGACCCAGTACTTC
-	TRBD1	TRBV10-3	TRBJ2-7	CAIRPQGVYEQYF	TGTGCCATCAGACCCCAGGGGGTGTACGAGCAGTACTTC
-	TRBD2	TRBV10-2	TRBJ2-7	CASSARGGYEQYF	TGCGCCAGCAGTGCCCGGGGGGGCTACGAGCAGTACTTC
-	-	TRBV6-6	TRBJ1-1	CASSYFVRGDTEAFF	TGTGCCAGCAGTTACTTCGTAAGGGGTGACACTGAAGCTTTCTTT
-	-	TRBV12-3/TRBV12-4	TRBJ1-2	CASSFGSPVGYTF	TGTGCCAGCAGTTTCGGGAGTCCGGTCGGCTACACCTTC
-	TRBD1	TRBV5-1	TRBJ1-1	CASSLEGARSTEAFF	TGCGCCAGCAGCTTGGAGGGGGCGCGGAGCACTGAAGCTTTCTTT
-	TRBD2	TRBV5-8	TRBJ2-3	CASSPFIGGVDTQYF	TGTGCCAGCAGCCCCTTCATCGGGGGGGTAGATACGCAGTATTTT
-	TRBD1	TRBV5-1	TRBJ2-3	CASSLAATGGITDTQYF	TGCGCCAGCAGCTTGGCCGCGACAGGGGGCATCACAGATACGCAGTATTTT
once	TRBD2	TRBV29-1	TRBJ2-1	CSESGLAGDNEQFF	TGCAGCGAGTCGGGACTAGCGGGAGACAATGAGCAGTTCTTC
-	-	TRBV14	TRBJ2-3	CASSPRATDTQYF	TGTGCCAGCAGCCCCAGGGCCACAGATACGCAGTATTTT
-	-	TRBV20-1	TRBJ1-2	CSAGGGYGYTF	TGCAGTGCAGGGGGGGGCTATGGCTACACCTTC
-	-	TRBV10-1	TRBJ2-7	CADHPEICIYEQYF	TGCGCCGACCACCCGGAGATATGCATCTACGAGCAGTACTTC
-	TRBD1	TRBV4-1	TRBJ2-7	CASSQGFLGAGGNEQYF	TGCGCCAGCAGCCAAGGCTTCCTCGGGGCAGGGGGCAACGAGCAGTACTTC
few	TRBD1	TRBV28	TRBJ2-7	CASSLTGVEQYF	TGTGCCAGCAGTTTAACAGGGGTCGAGCAGTACTTC
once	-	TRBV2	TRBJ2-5	CASMKTGTRETQYF	TGTGCCAGCATGAAGACAGGTACCCGGGAGACCCAGTACTTC
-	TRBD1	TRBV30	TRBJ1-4	CAWSAHGGGNEKLFF	TGTGCCTGGAGTGCCCATGGAGGGGGCAATGAAAAACTGTTTTTT
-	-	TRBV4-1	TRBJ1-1	CASSQIARGEEAFF	TGCGCCAGCAGCCAAATCGCCCGTGGAGAGGAAGCTTTCTTT
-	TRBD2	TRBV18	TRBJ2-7	CASSPGGLADYEQYF	TGTGCCAGCTCCCCGGGAGGGCTAGCGGACTACGAGCAGTACTTC
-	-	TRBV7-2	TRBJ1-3	CASSLRTPYSGNTIYF	TGTGCCAGCAGCTTACGGACACCTTACTCTGGAAACACCATATATTTT
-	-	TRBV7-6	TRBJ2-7	CASSLVGSRSYEQYF	TGTGCCAGCAGCTTAGTCGGTAGCCGGTCCTACGAGCAGTACTTC
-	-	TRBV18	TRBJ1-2	CASSPAGGSGGYTF	TGTGCCAGCTCACCCGCTGGGGGCTCGGGTGGCTACACCTTC
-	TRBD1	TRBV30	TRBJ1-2	CAWSTTGYLYGYTF	TGTGCCTGGAGTACGACAGGGTATCTCTATGGCTACACCTTC
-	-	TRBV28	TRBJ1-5	CASNFRTWNQPQHF	TGTGCCAGCAATTTTCGAACTTGGAATCAGCCCCAGCATTTT
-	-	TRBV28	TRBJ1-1	CASTGRGRAFF	TGTGCCAGCACAGGGAGAGGGAGGGCTTTCTTT
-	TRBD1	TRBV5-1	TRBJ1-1	CASSSAGTGNTEAFF	TGCGCCAGCAGCTCGGCCGGGACAGGGAACACTGAAGCTTTCTTT
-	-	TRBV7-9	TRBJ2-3	CASDGGAGDTQYF	TGTGCCAGCGACGGGGGAGCAGGGGATACGCAGTATTTT
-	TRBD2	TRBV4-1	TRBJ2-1	CASSPGREWNEQFF	TGCGCCAGCAGCCCCGGGCGGGAGTGGAATGAGCAGTTCTTC
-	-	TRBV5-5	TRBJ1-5	CASSPTLGNQPQHF	TGTGCCAGCAGCCCTACTCTGGGCAATCAGCCCCAGCATTTT
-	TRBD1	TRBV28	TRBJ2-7	CASSFRDRGPYEQYF	TGTGCCAGCAGTTTCCGGGACAGGGGCCCCTACGAGCAGTACTTC
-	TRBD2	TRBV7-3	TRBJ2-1	CASSPGLVTYNEQFF	TGTGCCAGCAGCCCGGGACTAGTAACCTACAATGAGCAGTTCTTC
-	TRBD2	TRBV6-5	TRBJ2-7	CASSYNPSGSHEQYF	TGTGCCAGCAGTTATAATCCTAGCGGGTCTCACGAGCAGTACTTC
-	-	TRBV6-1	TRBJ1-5	CASSEIGGQPQHF	TGTGCCAGCAGTGAAATCGGGGGACAGCCCCAGCATTTT
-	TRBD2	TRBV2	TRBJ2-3	CASSGLAGGSSDTQYF	TGTGCCAGCAGTGGTCTAGCGGGAGGATCATCAGATACGCAGTATTTT
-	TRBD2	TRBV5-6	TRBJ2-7	CASSLNLSGRRSYEQYF	TGTGCCAGCAGCTTGAACCTAAGCGGGAGACGGTCCTACGAGCAGTACTTC
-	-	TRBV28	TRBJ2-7	CASSSDTYEQYF	TGTGCCAGCAGTTCGGACACCTACGAGCAGTACTTC
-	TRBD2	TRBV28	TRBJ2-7	CASSIPGGANYEQYF	TGTGCCAGCAGTATCCCCGGGGGGGCGAACTACGAGCAGTACTTC
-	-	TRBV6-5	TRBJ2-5	CASTWTEGETQYF	TGTGCCAGCACCTGGACAGAGGGGGAGACCCAGTACTTC
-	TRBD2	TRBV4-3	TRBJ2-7	CASSPGLAGNYEQYF	TGCGCCAGCAGCCCGGGACTAGCGGGGAATTACGAGCAGTACTTC
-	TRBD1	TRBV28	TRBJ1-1	CASSRTGLNTEAFF	TGTGCCAGCAGTCGGACAGGGCTTAACACTGAAGCTTTCTTT
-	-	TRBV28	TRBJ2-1	CASSFPWAGLTYNEQFF	TGTGCCAGCAGTTTCCCCTGGGCGGGACTCACCTACAATGAGCAGTTCTTC
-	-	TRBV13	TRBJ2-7	CASTSRGSYEQYF	TGTGCCAGCACGTCCAGGGGCTCCTACGAGCAGTACTTC
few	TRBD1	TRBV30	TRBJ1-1	CAWSYGQGGAFF	TGTGCCTGGAGTTATGGACAGGGAGGAGCTTTCTTT
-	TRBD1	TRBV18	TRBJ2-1	CASSRPDRGPREQFF	TGTGCCAGCTCACGTCCGGACAGGGGGCCGAGGGAGCAGTTCTTC
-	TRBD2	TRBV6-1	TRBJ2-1	CASSDGWSGSDEQFF	TGTGCCAGCAGTGACGGGTGGAGCGGGAGCGATGAGCAGTTCTTC
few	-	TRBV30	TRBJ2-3	CAYTPGLAGTDTQYF	TGTGCCTACACCCCTGGGCTAGCCGGCACAGATACGCAGTATTTT
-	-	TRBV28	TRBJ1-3	CASKYRGNTIYF	TGTGCCAGCAAATACCGGGGAAACACCATATATTTT
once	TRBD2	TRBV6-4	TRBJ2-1	CASSSLLAGVNEQFF	TGTGCCAGCAGCTCATTACTAGCGGGAGTCAATGAGCAGTTCTTC
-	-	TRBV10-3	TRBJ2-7	CATRYGYEQYF	TGTGCCACGAGGTATGGTTACGAGCAGTACTTC
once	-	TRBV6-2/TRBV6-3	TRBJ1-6	CASSYQTESPLHF	TGTGCCAGCAGTTACCAGACAGAATCACCCCTCCACTTT
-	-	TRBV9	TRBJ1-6	CASSLGPKASYNSPLHF	TGTGCCAGCTCCCTTGGGCCTAAAGCTTCCTATAATTCACCCCTCCACTTT
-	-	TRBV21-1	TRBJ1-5	CASSTDLSADQPQHF	TGTGCCAGCAGCACAGACCTATCGGCGGATCAGCCCCAGCATTTT
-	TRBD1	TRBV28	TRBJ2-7	CASSLSGQPYEQYF	TGTGCCAGCAGTTTATCGGGACAGCCCTACGAGCAGTACTTC
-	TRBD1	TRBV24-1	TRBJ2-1	CATSDYRDRPYNEQFF	TGTGCCACCAGTGATTACCGGGACAGGCCCTACAATGAGCAGTTCTTC
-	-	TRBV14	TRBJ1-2	CASSHDRTYGYTF	TGTGCCAGCAGCCATGACAGAACCTATGGCTACACCTTC